This TCR beta chain came from a study of T-cell reconstitution after alpha-beta-depleted transplantation in children. General study points: Hyperexpanded clones declined; after one year, newly produced T cells mostly supplied diversity. Reported findings indicate that, about two months after transplant, alpha-beta T cells came from several hundred expanded clones, which were derived from non-depleted graft cells.

Germline assignment: CDR1 DFQATT and CDR2 SNEGSKA (reference sequence). The CDR3 is 13 residues long. The V gene lost 6 bases and the J gene lost 5 bases, with 16 bases spanning the gap. Points on this clonotype: Its antigen remains unknown.

This sample's TCRbeta library carried unique molecular identifier barcodes. TCRdb used MiXCR to reprocess the PCR reads, holding one entry per CDR3 protein. The sample lists fewer than 750,000 distinct CDR3 sequences, 23% occurring once. The chain has TRBV20-1 and TRBJ2-5; D is perhaps TRBD2 (6 bases). The receptor was derived from a boy in the first two years of life who had a stem cell transplant for acute myeloid leukemia, so the T cells may come from the graft donor. Sequencing used PBMCs, mostly from graft donor cells, obtained 360 days after TCRalphabeta/CD19-depleted stem cell transplant. The CDR3 DNA reads TGCAGTGCCGGGACTCCCGCGGGGGAGACCCAGTACTTC. As protein: CSAGTPAGETQYF.